This is a list of T cell receptor beta chains from one sample in a study of vaccination and CD4 T cells after COVID-19. Their antigens are not known. TCRdb redid the calling of the PCR reads with MiXCR, one entry per CDR3 protein. The table lists around 15,000 distinct CDR3 sequences, 52% of them singletons. The sequencing input was CD4+ T cells from blood, cultured in vitro. The receptors originated from a human donor who had recovered from COVID-19. Both conserved end residues are part of each CDR3. Each record gives: V gene, D gene, clone size, J gene, CDR3 protein, CDR3 DNA. D genes are given only for firm matches. The size of a clone is reported for some rows only, either as once, few or many, or as a class for expanded clones.

v_call: TRBV12-3/TRBV12-4; d_call: NA; clone_size: few; j_call: TRBJ1-2; cdr3_aa: CASSLDSYGYTF; cdr3_nt: TGTGCCAGCAGTCTGGACAGCTATGGCTACACCTTC
v_call: TRBV5-6; d_call: TRBD2; clone_size: NA; j_call: TRBJ2-1; cdr3_aa: CASSLEVTSGYNEQFF; cdr3_nt: TGTGCCAGCAGCTTGGAAGTGACTAGCGGCTACAATGAGCAGTTCTTC
v_call: TRBV24-1; d_call: NA; clone_size: few; j_call: TRBJ2-2; cdr3_aa: CATSDSGRETGELFF; cdr3_nt: TGTGCCACCAGTGATTCCGGTCGAGAAACCGGGGAGCTGTTTTTT
v_call: TRBV6-1; d_call: NA; clone_size: NA; j_call: TRBJ1-1; cdr3_aa: CASSPSQGGTEAFF; cdr3_nt: TGTGCCAGCAGCCCGTCACAGGGAGGAACTGAAGCTTTCTTT
v_call: TRBV30; d_call: NA; clone_size: NA; j_call: TRBJ2-7; cdr3_aa: CAWSVSAIHYEQYF; cdr3_nt: TGTGCCTGGAGTGTAAGTGCGATTCACTACGAGCAGTACTTC
v_call: TRBV6-2/TRBV6-3; d_call: NA; clone_size: few; j_call: TRBJ2-2; cdr3_aa: CASKRGGTGELFF; cdr3_nt: TGTGCCAGCAAGAGGGGGGGGACCGGGGAGCTGTTTTTT
v_call: TRBV2; d_call: NA; clone_size: NA; j_call: TRBJ1-6; cdr3_aa: CASRPGSWGSPLHF; cdr3_nt: TGTGCCAGCAGGCCCGGGTCATGGGGTTCACCCCTCCACTTT
v_call: TRBV11-3; d_call: NA; clone_size: NA; j_call: TRBJ1-1; cdr3_aa: CASSIGGAEAFF; cdr3_nt: TGTGCCAGCAGTATAGGTGGGGCTGAAGCTTTCTTT
v_call: TRBV20-1; d_call: NA; clone_size: NA; j_call: TRBJ1-1; cdr3_aa: CSAGSNTEAFF; cdr3_nt: TGCAGTGCTGGCTCGAACACTGAAGCTTTCTTT
v_call: TRBV20-1; d_call: TRBD1; clone_size: NA; j_call: TRBJ1-1; cdr3_aa: CSASSGQGKAFF; cdr3_nt: TGCAGTGCTAGCTCCGGACAGGGAAAAGCTTTCTTT
v_call: TRBV24-1; d_call: TRBD2; clone_size: NA; j_call: TRBJ2-1; cdr3_aa: CATSAVGSGRAKGNEQFF; cdr3_nt: TGTGCCACCAGTGCCGTGGGTAGCGGGAGGGCCAAGGGCAATGAGCAGTTCTTC
v_call: TRBV6-1; d_call: TRBD1; clone_size: NA; j_call: TRBJ1-3; cdr3_aa: CASRRRTGTAGNTIYF; cdr3_nt: TGTGCCAGCAGACGACGGACAGGAACAGCTGGAAACACCATATATTTT
v_call: TRBV6-2/TRBV6-3; d_call: TRBD1; clone_size: NA; j_call: TRBJ2-2; cdr3_aa: CASNTATGKAGELFF; cdr3_nt: TGTGCCAGCAATACAGCGACAGGGAAGGCCGGGGAGCTGTTTTTT
v_call: TRBV20-1; d_call: TRBD2; clone_size: few; j_call: TRBJ2-3; cdr3_aa: CSSKRGYTDTQYF; cdr3_nt: TGCAGTTCAAAGCGGGGCTACACAGATACGCAGTATTTT
v_call: TRBV11-3; d_call: TRBD1; clone_size: few; j_call: TRBJ1-1; cdr3_aa: CASSLAGGLTEAFF; cdr3_nt: TGTGCCAGCAGCTTAGCAGGGGGCCTAACTGAAGCTTTCTTT
v_call: TRBV7-2; d_call: TRBD2; clone_size: NA; j_call: TRBJ2-5; cdr3_aa: CASSLAASGQETQYF; cdr3_nt: TGTGCCAGCAGCTTAGCAGCTAGCGGCCAAGAGACCCAGTACTTC
v_call: TRBV12-3/TRBV12-4; d_call: NA; clone_size: few; j_call: TRBJ1-6; cdr3_aa: CASSFGPINSPLHF; cdr3_nt: TGTGCCAGCAGTTTTGGACCGATTAATTCACCCCTCCACTTT
v_call: TRBV7-9; d_call: NA; clone_size: NA; j_call: TRBJ2-1; cdr3_aa: CASSFGLYNEQFF; cdr3_nt: TGTGCCAGCAGCTTCGGACTCTACAATGAGCAGTTCTTC
v_call: TRBV11-3; d_call: TRBD1; clone_size: few; j_call: TRBJ1-2; cdr3_aa: CASGGRGLPGYTF; cdr3_nt: TGTGCCAGCGGGGGCAGGGGGCTGCCTGGCTACACCTTC
v_call: TRBV27; d_call: NA; clone_size: NA; j_call: TRBJ2-1; cdr3_aa: CASSLRVGEQFF; cdr3_nt: TGTGCCAGCAGTTTAAGGGTTGGTGAGCAGTTCTTC
v_call: TRBV20-1; d_call: TRBD2; clone_size: few; j_call: TRBJ2-5; cdr3_aa: CSARGGLAGSTEETQYF; cdr3_nt: TGCAGTGCTAGAGGCGGACTAGCGGGGTCGACGGAAGAGACCCAGTACTTC
v_call: TRBV11-3; d_call: NA; clone_size: NA; j_call: TRBJ1-1; cdr3_aa: CASSFVGGNTEAFF; cdr3_nt: TGTGCCAGCAGCTTTGTCGGGGGAAACACTGAAGCTTTCTTT
v_call: TRBV2; d_call: NA; clone_size: NA; j_call: TRBJ2-1; cdr3_aa: CASRGHLYNEQFF; cdr3_nt: TGTGCCAGCAGGGGACACCTGTACAATGAGCAGTTCTTC
v_call: TRBV30; d_call: NA; clone_size: NA; j_call: TRBJ1-1; cdr3_aa: CAWRGTGVAFF; cdr3_nt: TGTGCCTGGAGGGGTACTGGAGTAGCTTTCTTT
v_call: TRBV6-1; d_call: NA; clone_size: once; j_call: TRBJ2-3; cdr3_aa: CASSEWGAADTQYF; cdr3_nt: TGTGCCAGCAGTGAATGGGGGGCCGCAGATACGCAGTATTTT
v_call: TRBV20-1; d_call: TRBD2; clone_size: NA; j_call: TRBJ2-7; cdr3_aa: CSASPTSGRDYEQYF; cdr3_nt: TGCAGTGCTAGCCCGACTAGCGGGAGGGACTACGAGCAGTACTTC
v_call: TRBV2; d_call: NA; clone_size: NA; j_call: TRBJ1-6; cdr3_aa: CASSVGLLRDNSPLHF; cdr3_nt: TGTGCCAGCAGTGTGGGACTTCTGAGAGATAATTCACCCCTCCACTTT
v_call: TRBV15; d_call: NA; clone_size: NA; j_call: TRBJ1-2; cdr3_aa: CATSPEEGFYGYTF; cdr3_nt: TGTGCCACCAGCCCCGAGGAAGGGTTCTATGGCTACACCTTC
v_call: TRBV6-2/TRBV6-3; d_call: TRBD1; clone_size: NA; j_call: TRBJ1-2; cdr3_aa: CASSYAGQINYGYTF; cdr3_nt: TGTGCCAGCAGTTACGCGGGACAGATTAACTATGGCTACACCTTC
v_call: TRBV6-5; d_call: NA; clone_size: NA; j_call: TRBJ2-7; cdr3_aa: CASSYWPEGYEQYF; cdr3_nt: TGTGCCAGCAGTTACTGGCCTGAGGGGTACGAGCAGTACTTC
v_call: TRBV7-2; d_call: NA; clone_size: few; j_call: TRBJ1-2; cdr3_aa: CASTGTNDGYTF; cdr3_nt: TGTGCCAGCACCGGGACAAATGATGGCTACACCTTC
v_call: TRBV10-3; d_call: TRBD1; clone_size: NA; j_call: TRBJ2-3; cdr3_aa: CAIKPHRGDTQYF; cdr3_nt: TGTGCCATCAAACCCCACAGGGGAGATACGCAGTATTTT
v_call: TRBV11-3; d_call: NA; clone_size: once; j_call: TRBJ2-7; cdr3_aa: CASSLGAGTLQYF; cdr3_nt: TGTGCCAGCAGCCTAGGAGCCGGGACACTGCAGTACTTC